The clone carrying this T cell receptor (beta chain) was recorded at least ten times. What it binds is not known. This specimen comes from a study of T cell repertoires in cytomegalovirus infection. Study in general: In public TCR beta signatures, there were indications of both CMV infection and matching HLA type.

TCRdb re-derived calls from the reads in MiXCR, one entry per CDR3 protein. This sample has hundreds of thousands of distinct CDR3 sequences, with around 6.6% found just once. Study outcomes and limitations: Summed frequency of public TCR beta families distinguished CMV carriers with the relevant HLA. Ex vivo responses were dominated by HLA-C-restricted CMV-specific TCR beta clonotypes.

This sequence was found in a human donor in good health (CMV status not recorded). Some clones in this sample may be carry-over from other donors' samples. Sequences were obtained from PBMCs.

CDR3 in amino acids: CASSLIAGKAGNTIYF. CDR3 sequence (DNA): TGTGCCAGCAGCTTAATTGCGGGGAAGGCTGGAAACACCATATATTTT. This chain joins TRBV7-2 and TRBJ1-3; D not certain. The CDR3 sequence is 16 residues long. V was shortened by 2 bases and J by 2 bases, with 13 bases between the two germline ends. Per the germline V gene, CDR1 is SGHTA and CDR2 is FQGNSA.